Listed below are T cell receptor beta chains from one sample, sequenced in a study of cytomegalovirus exposure and HLA in healthy donors. Repertoires were generated with immunoSEQ multiplex PCR, while TCRdb's copy carries only in-frame clones and drops some. The data hold some 110,000 clones, with around 77% observed a single time. The source material was PBMCs. All receptors come from a woman aged 40 to 50 in good health and CMV-seropositive. CDR3s include the opening cysteine and the closing phenylalanine or tryptophan. A D gene is named only where the DNA matches it firmly. Part of the rows lack a size; the others show once, few, many or a class for expanded clones.

clone size: .
J gene: TRBJ2-1
D gene: .
V gene: TRBV5-1
CDR3 protein: CASSLAVLAEGNEQFF
CDR3 DNA: TGCGCCAGCAGCTTGGCCGTTTTGGCAGAGGGTAATGAGCAGTTCTTC

clone size: .
J gene: TRBJ2-2
D gene: TRBD2
V gene: TRBV7-9
CDR3 protein: CASSPTTSGLSAGELFF
CDR3 DNA: TGTGCCAGCAGCCCCACGACTAGCGGGCTTTCTGCCGGGGAGCTGTTTTTT

clone size: .
J gene: TRBJ1-1
D gene: TRBD1
V gene: TRBV28
CDR3 protein: CASRTGGSITEAFF
CDR3 DNA: TGTGCCAGCAGGACAGGGGGCTCTATCACTGAAGCTTTCTTT

clone size: .
J gene: TRBJ2-7
D gene: .
V gene: TRBV5-1
CDR3 protein: CASSLYFHEQYF
CDR3 DNA: TGCGCCAGCAGCCTGTACTTTCACGAGCAGTACTTC

clone size: .
J gene: TRBJ2-5
D gene: .
V gene: TRBV7-9
CDR3 protein: CASSLGPGVEETQYF
CDR3 DNA: TGTGCCAGCAGCTTAGGGCCAGGGGTAGAGGAGACCCAGTACTTC

clone size: .
J gene: TRBJ2-1
D gene: .
V gene: TRBV5-1
CDR3 protein: CASSSLLSGTEGQFF
CDR3 DNA: TGCGCCAGCAGCTCCTTACTCTCCGGGACTGAAGGGCAGTTCTTC

clone size: .
J gene: TRBJ1-2
D gene: .
V gene: TRBV7-9
CDR3 protein: CASKTSDRGGYTF
CDR3 DNA: TGTGCCAGCAAAACGTCAGACCGAGGAGGCTACACCTTC

clone size: .
J gene: TRBJ1-1
D gene: TRBD1
V gene: TRBV11-2
CDR3 protein: CASRPNRGRNTEAFF
CDR3 DNA: TGTGCCAGCAGACCCAACAGGGGCCGAAACACTGAAGCTTTCTTT

clone size: .
J gene: TRBJ2-3
D gene: .
V gene: TRBV7-9
CDR3 protein: CASSLKPGRTDTQYF
CDR3 DNA: TGTGCCAGCAGCTTAAAGCCGGGGAGAACAGATACGCAGTATTTT

clone size: .
J gene: TRBJ2-1
D gene: TRBD2
V gene: TRBV19
CDR3 protein: CASSRLAGGTYNEQFF
CDR3 DNA: TGTGCCAGTTCCCGACTAGCGGGAGGGACCTACAATGAGCAGTTCTTC

clone size: few
J gene: TRBJ2-1
D gene: TRBD2
V gene: TRBV4-1
CDR3 protein: CASRLDSGSFYEQFF
CDR3 DNA: TGCGCCAGCAGGCTGGACAGCGGGAGTTTCTATGAGCAGTTCTTC

clone size: few
J gene: TRBJ2-7
D gene: .
V gene: TRBV7-9
CDR3 protein: CASSLRIGGSREQYF
CDR3 DNA: TGTGCCAGCAGCTTAAGGATAGGCGGCTCGCGAGAGCAGTACTTC

clone size: .
J gene: TRBJ1-4
D gene: TRBD1
V gene: TRBV9
CDR3 protein: CASSVGQGGNEKLFF
CDR3 DNA: TGTGCCAGCAGCGTGGGACAGGGTGGGAATGAAAAACTGTTTTTT

clone size: once
J gene: TRBJ2-1
D gene: TRBD2
V gene: TRBV7-2
CDR3 protein: CASSLSGISYNEQFF
CDR3 DNA: TGTGCCAGCAGCTTAAGCGGGATATCCTACAATGAGCAGTTCTTC

clone size: .
J gene: TRBJ2-3
D gene: .
V gene: TRBV2
CDR3 protein: CASRRERASSTDTQYF
CDR3 DNA: TGTGCCAGCCGGCGAGAGCGGGCGAGTAGCACAGATACGCAGTATTTT

clone size: .
J gene: TRBJ1-5
D gene: TRBD1
V gene: TRBV2
CDR3 protein: CASTGQGFGDQPQHF
CDR3 DNA: TGTGCCAGCACTGGACAGGGGTTTGGGGATCAGCCCCAGCATTTT

clone size: few
J gene: TRBJ1-5
D gene: .
V gene: TRBV5-5
CDR3 protein: CASSFQGNQPQHF
CDR3 DNA: TGTGCCAGCAGCTTTCAGGGTAATCAGCCCCAGCATTTT

clone size: few
J gene: TRBJ2-7
D gene: TRBD1
V gene: TRBV7-9
CDR3 protein: CASSIGQDYEQYF
CDR3 DNA: TGTGCCAGCAGCATCGGACAGGACTACGAGCAGTACTTC

clone size: .
J gene: TRBJ1-1
D gene: .
V gene: TRBV5-1
CDR3 protein: CASSLFGKFLNTEAFF
CDR3 DNA: TGCGCCAGCAGCTTGTTTGGCAAGTTTTTGAACACTGAAGCTTTCTTT

clone size: .
J gene: TRBJ1-2
D gene: .
V gene: TRBV28
CDR3 protein: CASSLRQHYLGYTF
CDR3 DNA: TGTGCCAGCAGTTTACGACAGCACTACCTAGGCTACACCTTC

clone size: .
J gene: TRBJ2-5
D gene: TRBD2
V gene: TRBV28
CDR3 protein: CASSFASGTQYF
CDR3 DNA: TGTGCCAGCAGTTTCGCTAGCGGGACCCAGTACTTC

clone size: once
J gene: TRBJ1-3
D gene: .
V gene: TRBV5-5
CDR3 protein: CASSSRNTIYF
CDR3 DNA: TGTGCCAGCAGCTCTCGAAACACCATATATTTT

clone size: few
J gene: TRBJ2-5
D gene: .
V gene: TRBV11-1
CDR3 protein: CASRFGGFDQETQYF
CDR3 DNA: TGTGCCAGCAGGTTTGGAGGTTTTGACCAAGAGACCCAGTACTTC

clone size: .
J gene: TRBJ2-1
D gene: .
V gene: TRBV28
CDR3 protein: CASKDEGGGSYNEQFF
CDR3 DNA: TGTGCCAGCAAAGATGAGGGCGGTGGCTCCTACAATGAGCAGTTCTTC

clone size: .
J gene: TRBJ2-7
D gene: .
V gene: TRBV10-3
CDR3 protein: CAITARGQGNEQYF
CDR3 DNA: TGTGCCATCACCGCTCGAGGGCAGGGGAACGAGCAGTACTTC

clone size: .
J gene: TRBJ2-7
D gene: TRBD2
V gene: TRBV5-6
CDR3 protein: CASSFFTSGTGHEQYF
CDR3 DNA: TGTGCCAGCAGCTTTTTCACTAGCGGGACTGGGCACGAGCAGTACTTC

clone size: .
J gene: TRBJ1-2
D gene: .
V gene: TRBV5-8
CDR3 protein: CASSLTGGVHGYTF
CDR3 DNA: TGTGCCAGCAGCTTGACGGGGGGCGTACATGGCTACACCTTC

clone size: few
J gene: TRBJ1-5
D gene: .
V gene: TRBV27
CDR3 protein: CASSTLTEPQHF
CDR3 DNA: TGTGCCAGCAGTACTCTTACAGAGCCCCAGCATTTT

clone size: .
J gene: TRBJ2-1
D gene: TRBD2
V gene: TRBV7-2
CDR3 protein: CASSVSGSSYNEQFF
CDR3 DNA: TGTGCCAGCAGCGTCAGCGGGAGCTCCTACAATGAGCAGTTCTTC

clone size: .
J gene: TRBJ2-7
D gene: .
V gene: TRBV30
CDR3 protein: CACYGGYEQYF
CDR3 DNA: TGTGCCTGTTACGGGGGCTACGAGCAGTACTTC

clone size: .
J gene: TRBJ2-3
D gene: TRBD2
V gene: TRBV5-1
CDR3 protein: CASSLSLAGGPGDTQYF
CDR3 DNA: TGCGCCAGCAGCTTATCACTAGCGGGAGGGCCAGGAGATACGCAGTATTTT

clone size: few
J gene: TRBJ1-1
D gene: TRBD1
V gene: TRBV10-1
CDR3 protein: CARETGSTEAFF
CDR3 DNA: TGCGCCAGAGAGACAGGGAGTACTGAAGCTTTCTTT

clone size: .
J gene: TRBJ2-1
D gene: TRBD1
V gene: TRBV5-1
CDR3 protein: CASSGRDRGYNEQFF
CDR3 DNA: TGCGCCAGCAGCGGCCGGGACAGGGGATACAATGAGCAGTTCTTC

clone size: .
J gene: TRBJ2-7
D gene: TRBD1
V gene: TRBV6-6
CDR3 protein: CASSDRGHSYEQYF
CDR3 DNA: TGTGCCAGCAGTGACAGGGGGCATTCCTACGAGCAGTACTTC

clone size: .
J gene: TRBJ1-1
D gene: .
V gene: TRBV28
CDR3 protein: CASRPPAGTMTFF
CDR3 DNA: TGTGCCAGCAGACCGCCTGCGGGGACTATGACTTTCTTT

clone size: .
J gene: TRBJ2-5
D gene: .
V gene: TRBV6-1
CDR3 protein: CASLGVVGSQYF
CDR3 DNA: TGTGCCAGCTTAGGAGTGGTTGGGTCCCAGTACTTC